This note documents a single TCR beta chain sequence. Its matching antigen is unknown. These data come from a study of cytomegalovirus exposure and HLA in healthy donors. Study-level findings and limits: In a later analysis, the majority of CMV-associated beta chains seemingly showed HLA restriction. Some segments of the V type, notably TRBV6-2 and TRBV6-3, were excluded as indistinguishable.

This PCR relied on a set of 60 Vbeta primers and 13 Jbeta primers. Some clones are missing from TCRdb's copy, which holds only in-frame ones; the method was immunoSEQ multiplex PCR. The table records about 160,000 clones, about 71% of them present only once. The CDR3 has 14 residues. Germline V gives CDR1 LNHDA, CDR2 SQIVND (reference sequence). V lost 10 bases, J lost 3 bases, and 6 bases stayed unmatched. Sequenced input: PBMCs. The clonotype originates from a woman aged 25 to 39 in good health and CMV-seronegative. The gene calls are TRBV19 and TRBJ2-2; 9 bases fit TRBD1. CDR3 nucleotide sequence: TGTGCCACCTTAGACAGGGGGGACACCGGGGAGCTGTTTTTT. It codes for CATLDRGDTGELFF. Together with reference TRBV19 and TRBJ2-2, the CDR3 gives the full variable domain: DGGITQSPKYLFRKEGQNVTLSCEQNLNHDAMYWYRQDPGQGLRLIYYSQIVNDFQKGDIAEGYSVSREKKESFPLTVTSAQKNPTAFYLCATLDRGDTGELFFGEGSRLTVL.